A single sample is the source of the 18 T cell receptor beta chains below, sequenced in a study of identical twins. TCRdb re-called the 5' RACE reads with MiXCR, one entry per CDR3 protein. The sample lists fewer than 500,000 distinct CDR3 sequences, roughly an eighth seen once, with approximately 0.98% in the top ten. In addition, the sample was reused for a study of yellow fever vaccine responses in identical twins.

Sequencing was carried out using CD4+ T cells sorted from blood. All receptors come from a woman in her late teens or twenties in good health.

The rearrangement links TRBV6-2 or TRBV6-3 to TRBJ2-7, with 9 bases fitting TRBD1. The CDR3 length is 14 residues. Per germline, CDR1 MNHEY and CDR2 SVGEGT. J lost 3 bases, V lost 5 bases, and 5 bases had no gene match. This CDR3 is CASSRTGVHYEQYF. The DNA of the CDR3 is TGTGCCAGCAGTCGGACAGGGGTCCACTACGAGCAGTACTTC.

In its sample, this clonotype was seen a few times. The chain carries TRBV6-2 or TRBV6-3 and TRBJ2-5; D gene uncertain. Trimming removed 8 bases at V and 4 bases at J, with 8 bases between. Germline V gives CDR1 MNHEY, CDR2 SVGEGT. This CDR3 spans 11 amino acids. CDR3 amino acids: CASGRIETQYF. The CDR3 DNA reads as TGTGCCAGCGGACGGATAGAGACCCAGTACTTC.

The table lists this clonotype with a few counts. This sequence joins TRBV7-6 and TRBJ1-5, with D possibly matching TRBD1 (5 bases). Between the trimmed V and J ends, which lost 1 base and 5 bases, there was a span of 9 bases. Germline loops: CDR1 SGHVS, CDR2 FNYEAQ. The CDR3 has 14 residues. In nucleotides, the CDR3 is TGTGCCAGCAGCTTAGTTGGGGCAGATCAGCCCCAGCATTTT. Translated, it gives CASSLVGADQPQHF.

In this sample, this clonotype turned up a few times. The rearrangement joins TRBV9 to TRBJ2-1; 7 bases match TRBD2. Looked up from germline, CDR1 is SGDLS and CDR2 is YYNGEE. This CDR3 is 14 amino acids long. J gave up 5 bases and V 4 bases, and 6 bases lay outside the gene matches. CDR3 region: CASSKTSLHNEQFF. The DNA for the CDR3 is TGTGCCAGCAGCAAGACTAGCCTACACAATGAGCAGTTCTTC.

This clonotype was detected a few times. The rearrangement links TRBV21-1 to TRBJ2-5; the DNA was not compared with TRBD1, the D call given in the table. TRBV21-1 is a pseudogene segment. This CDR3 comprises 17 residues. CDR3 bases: TGTGCCAGCAGCAAAGGGGGGCTTAATGCGATACAAGAGACCCAGTACTTC. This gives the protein CASSKGGLNAIQETQYF.

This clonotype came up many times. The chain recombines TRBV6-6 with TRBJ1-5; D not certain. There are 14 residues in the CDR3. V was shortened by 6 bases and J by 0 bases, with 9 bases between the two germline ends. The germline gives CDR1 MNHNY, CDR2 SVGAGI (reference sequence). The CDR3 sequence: CASSLGDSNQPQHF. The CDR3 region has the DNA TGTGCCAGCAGCCTTGGGGATAGCAATCAGCCCCAGCATTTT.

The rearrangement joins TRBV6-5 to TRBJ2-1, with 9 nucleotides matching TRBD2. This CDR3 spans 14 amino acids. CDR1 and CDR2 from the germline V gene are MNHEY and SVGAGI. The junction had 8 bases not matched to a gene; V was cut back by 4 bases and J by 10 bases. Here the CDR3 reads CASSSGGRAGEQFF. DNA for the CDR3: TGTGCCAGCAGTTCTGGCGGGAGGGCTGGAGAGCAGTTCTTC.

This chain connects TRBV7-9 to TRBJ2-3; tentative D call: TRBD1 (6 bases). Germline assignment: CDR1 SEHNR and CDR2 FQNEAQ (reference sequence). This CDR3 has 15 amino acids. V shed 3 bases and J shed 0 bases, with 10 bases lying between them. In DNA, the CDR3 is TGTGCCAGCAGCTTTTGGACAGCAAGCACAGATACGCAGTATTTT. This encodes CASSFWTASTDTQYF.

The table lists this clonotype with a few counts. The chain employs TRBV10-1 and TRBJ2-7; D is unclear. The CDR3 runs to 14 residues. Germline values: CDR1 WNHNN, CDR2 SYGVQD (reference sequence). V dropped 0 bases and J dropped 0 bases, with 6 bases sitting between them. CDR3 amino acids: CASSESLASYEQYF. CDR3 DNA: TGCGCCAGCAGTGAGTCTCTGGCCTCCTACGAGCAGTACTTC.

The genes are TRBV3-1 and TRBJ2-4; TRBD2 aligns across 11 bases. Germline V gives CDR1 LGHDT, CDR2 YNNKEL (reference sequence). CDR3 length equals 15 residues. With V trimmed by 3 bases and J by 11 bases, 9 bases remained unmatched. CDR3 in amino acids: CASSQGLAVHLFQYF. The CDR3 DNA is TGTGCCAGCAGCCAGGGACTAGCGGTCCACCTTTTTCAGTACTTC.

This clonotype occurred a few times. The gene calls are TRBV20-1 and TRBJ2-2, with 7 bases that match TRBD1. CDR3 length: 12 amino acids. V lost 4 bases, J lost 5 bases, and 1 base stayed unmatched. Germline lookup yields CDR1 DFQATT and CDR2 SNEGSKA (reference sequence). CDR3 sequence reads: CSAIRGTGELFF. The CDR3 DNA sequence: TGCAGTGCTATCAGGGGGACCGGGGAGCTGTTTTTT.

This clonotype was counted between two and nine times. DNA of the CDR3: TGTGCCAGCAGCTTCTTTGGACCCTCATACGAGCAGTACTTC. Translated: CASSFFGPSYEQYF. The chain uses TRBV7-9 and TRBJ2-7, with no clear D. The CDR3 length is 14 residues. Germline lookup yields CDR1 SEHNR and CDR2 FQNEAQ (reference sequence). Trimming pared 3 bases from V and 4 bases from J, leaving 13 bases between.

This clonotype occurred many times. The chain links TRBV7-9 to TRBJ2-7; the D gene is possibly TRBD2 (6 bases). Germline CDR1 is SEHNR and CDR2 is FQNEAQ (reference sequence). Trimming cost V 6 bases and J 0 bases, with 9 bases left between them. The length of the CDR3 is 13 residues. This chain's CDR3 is CASRFGSSYEQYF. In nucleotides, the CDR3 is TGTGCCAGCAGATTCGGGAGCTCCTACGAGCAGTACTTC.

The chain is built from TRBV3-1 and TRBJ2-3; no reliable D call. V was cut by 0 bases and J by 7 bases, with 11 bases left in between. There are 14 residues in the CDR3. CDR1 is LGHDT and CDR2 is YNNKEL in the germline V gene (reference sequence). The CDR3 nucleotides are TGTGCCAGCAGCCAAGACCTATTGGGCTATACGCAGTATTTT. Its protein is CASSQDLLGYTQYF.

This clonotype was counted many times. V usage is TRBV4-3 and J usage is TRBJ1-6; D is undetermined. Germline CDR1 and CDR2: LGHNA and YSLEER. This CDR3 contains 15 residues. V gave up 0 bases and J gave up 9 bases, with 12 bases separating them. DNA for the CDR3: TGCGCCAGCAGCCAAGAAATTCGGTTTAGTTCACCCCTCCACTTT. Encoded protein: CASSQEIRFSSPLHF.

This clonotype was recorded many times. This chain's CDR3 is CASSFTGVSNQPQHF. The CDR3, as DNA: TGTGCCAGCAGTTTCACAGGGGTGAGCAATCAGCCCCAGCATTTT. The V gene is TRBV12-3 or TRBV12-4, the J gene TRBJ1-5; 7 bases map to TRBD1. CDR3 length equals 15 residues. Trimming removed 3 bases from V and 1 base from J; junction bases left unmatched: 3.

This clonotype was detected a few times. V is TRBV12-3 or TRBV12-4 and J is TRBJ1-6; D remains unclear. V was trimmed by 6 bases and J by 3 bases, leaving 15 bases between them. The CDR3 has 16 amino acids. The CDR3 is CASSAGQQYYNSPLHF. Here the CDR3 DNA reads TGTGCCAGCAGCGCCGGGCAACAGTACTATAATTCACCCCTCCACTTT.

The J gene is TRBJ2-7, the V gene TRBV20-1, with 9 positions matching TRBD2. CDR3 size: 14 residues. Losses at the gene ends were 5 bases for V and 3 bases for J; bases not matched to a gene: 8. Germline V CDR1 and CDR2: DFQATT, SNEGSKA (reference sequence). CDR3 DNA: TGCAGTGCTCCTTGGGCGGGAGGGCTCTACGAGCAGTACTTC. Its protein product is CSAPWAGGLYEQYF.